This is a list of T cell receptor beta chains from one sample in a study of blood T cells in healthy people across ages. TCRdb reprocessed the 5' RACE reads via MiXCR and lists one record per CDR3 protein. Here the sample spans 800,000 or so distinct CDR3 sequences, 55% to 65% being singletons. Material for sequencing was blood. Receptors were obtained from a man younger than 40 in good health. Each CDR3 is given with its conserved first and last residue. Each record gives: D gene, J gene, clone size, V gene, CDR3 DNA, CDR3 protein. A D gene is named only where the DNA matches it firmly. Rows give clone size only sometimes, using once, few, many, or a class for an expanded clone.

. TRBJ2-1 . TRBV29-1 TGCAGCGTTGATCAAAGCTCCTACAATGAGCAGTTCTTC CSVDQSSYNEQFF
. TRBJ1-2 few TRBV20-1 TGCAGTGCTTTGGCGACAGGCAACTATGGCTACACCTTC CSALATGNYGYTF
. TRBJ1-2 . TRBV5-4 TGTGGCAGCAGCTTGTACACCTACTATGGCTACACCTTC CGSSLYTYYGYTF
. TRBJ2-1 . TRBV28 TGTGCCAGCAGTTTACCCACAAAGGCAAGCTCCTACAATGAGCAGTTCTTC CASSLPTKASSYNEQFF
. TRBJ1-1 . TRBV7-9 TGTGCCAGCAGAGCTCCGGGAGACCGAGTGAGCACTGAAGCTTTCTTT CASRAPGDRVSTEAFF
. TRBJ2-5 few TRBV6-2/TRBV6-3 TGTGCCAGCAGTCGACAGTTGTTCCAAGAGACCCAGTACTTC CASSRQLFQETQYF
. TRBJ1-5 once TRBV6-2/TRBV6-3 TGTGCCAGCAGTTACGGGGGGACCGGGCAGCCCCAGCATTTT CASSYGGTGQPQHF
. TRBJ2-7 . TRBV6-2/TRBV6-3 TGTGCCAGCAGTTCAGGACGAAACGAGCAGTACTTC CASSSGRNEQYF
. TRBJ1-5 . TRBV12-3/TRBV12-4 TGTGCCAGCAGTCCAAATACAGTTAATCAGCCCCAGCATTTT CASSPNTVNQPQHF
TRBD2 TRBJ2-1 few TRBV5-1 TGCGCCAGCAGCTTGGCCCCGGGACTAGCGGGGGGCGACAATGAGCAGTTCTTC CASSLAPGLAGGDNEQFF
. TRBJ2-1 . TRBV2 TGTGCCAGCAGTCTGACAGTGAGAGTCTACGAGCAGTTCTTC CASSLTVRVYEQFF
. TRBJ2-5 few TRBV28 TGTGCCAGCAGTTTTACTGGGAACGGTGAGACCCAGTACTTC CASSFTGNGETQYF
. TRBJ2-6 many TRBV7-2 TGTGCCAGCAACTCTCCAGGACCTGGGGCCAACGTCCTGACTTTC CASNSPGPGANVLTF
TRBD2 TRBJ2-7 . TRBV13 TGTGCCAGCAGCCCATCGACTAGCGGGGCCCACGGGCAGTACTTC CASSPSTSGAHGQYF
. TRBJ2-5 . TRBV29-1 TGCAGCGTTGTTGGCCAACTAAAAGAGACCCAGTACTTC CSVVGQLKETQYF
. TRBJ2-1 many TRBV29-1 TGCAGCGTTCAGGGGACCTCCTACAATGAGCAGTTCTTC CSVQGTSYNEQFF
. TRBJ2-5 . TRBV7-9 TGTGCCAGCAGCCGGGACTCGGAAAGGGAGACCCAGTACTTC CASSRDSERETQYF
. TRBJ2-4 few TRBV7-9 TGTGCCAGCAGGGGTAGCGATGAGGTAGCCAAAAACATTCAGTACTTC CASRGSDEVAKNIQYF
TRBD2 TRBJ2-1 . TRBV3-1 TGTGCCAGCAGCCAAGGCGCACTAGCGGGGGACTACAGCGAGCAGTTCTTC CASSQGALAGDYSEQFF
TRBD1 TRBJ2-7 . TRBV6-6 TGTGCCAGCTCCGGACAGGGGCCGGTCGGTGGCTACGAGCAGTACTTC CASSGQGPVGGYEQYF
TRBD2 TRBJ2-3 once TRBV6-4 TGTGCCAGCAGTGAGACTAGCCCCACAGATACGCAGTATTTT CASSETSPTDTQYF
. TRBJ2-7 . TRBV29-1 TGCAGCGGAACTGAGGGGTCAGGTCCGGGCGCCTACGAGCAGTACTTC CSGTEGSGPGAYEQYF
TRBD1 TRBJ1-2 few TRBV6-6 TGTGCCAGCAGTCAGAACAGGGGGGACTATGGCTACACCTTC CASSQNRGDYGYTF
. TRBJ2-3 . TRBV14 TGTGCCAGCAGCCAAGATCGCGCGGGCGGAACAGATACGCAGTATTTT CASSQDRAGGTDTQYF
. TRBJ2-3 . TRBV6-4 TGTGCCAGCAGCGAGACTGGGCAAGGCGCAGATACGCAGTATTTT CASSETGQGADTQYF
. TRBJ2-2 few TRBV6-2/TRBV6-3 TGTGCCAGCAGTTACTCGTACCTCGGAGCTCGAGGGGAGCTGTTTTTT CASSYSYLGARGELFF
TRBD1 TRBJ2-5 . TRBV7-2 TGTGCCAGCAGCACACGGGACAGGGGGCCGAAAAAGGAGACCCAGTACTTC CASSTRDRGPKKETQYF
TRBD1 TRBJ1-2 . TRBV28 TGTGCCAGCCAAGGGGGGCAACAGGGGCCCTACTATGGCTACACCTTC CASQGGQQGPYYGYTF
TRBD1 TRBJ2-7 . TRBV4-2 TGTGCCAGCAGCCAGGCTCCGGGACAGGGGTTCAACGAGCAGTACTTC CASSQAPGQGFNEQYF
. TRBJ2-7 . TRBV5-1 TGCGCCAGCACCACAGGGACTTCCTACGAGCAGTACTTC CASTTGTSYEQYF
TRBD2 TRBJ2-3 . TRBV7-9 TGTGCCAGCAGCCCGACTAGCGGGGGGCAAGATACGCAGTATTTT CASSPTSGGQDTQYF
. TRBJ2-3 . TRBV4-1 TGCGCCAGCAGCCCTGGTCCAGGGCCAGATACGCAGTATTTT CASSPGPGPDTQYF
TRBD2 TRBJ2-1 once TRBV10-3 TGTGCCATCAGCCATTCTTTCACGGGGGGGTCCAATGAGCAGTTCTTC CAISHSFTGGSNEQFF
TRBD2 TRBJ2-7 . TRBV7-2 TGTGCCAGCAGCTTAGCCCCGGGGGGGCCATACGAGCAGTACTTC CASSLAPGGPYEQYF
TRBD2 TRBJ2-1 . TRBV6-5 TGTGCCAGCAGTTACTCGAGGGGCGGGGGGGCCCACAATGAGCAGTTCTTC CASSYSRGGGAHNEQFF
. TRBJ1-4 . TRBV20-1 TGCAGTGCCGAAATCGGGGGCGAAAAACTGTTTTTT CSAEIGGEKLFF
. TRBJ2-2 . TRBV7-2 TGTGCCAGCAGCCCAAACCAGGGAGGCGGGGAGCTGTTTTTT CASSPNQGGGELFF
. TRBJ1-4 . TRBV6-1 TGTGCCAGCAGTGAACCAGCTGAAAAACTGTTTTTT CASSEPAEKLFF
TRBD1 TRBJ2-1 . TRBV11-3 TGTGCCAGCAGCTTGGTCGGGACAGGTGTATATGAGCAGTTCTTC CASSLVGTGVYEQFF
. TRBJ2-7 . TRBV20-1 TGCAGTGCTAGATGGGCTGCGGGACCAAGAATTTACGAGCAGTACTTC CSARWAAGPRIYEQYF
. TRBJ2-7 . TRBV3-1 TGTGCCAGCAGCCAAGGACTAGTGGGTCCCTACGAGCAGTACTTC CASSQGLVGPYEQYF
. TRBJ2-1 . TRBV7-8 TGTGCCAGCAGCTTACCGAACAGGGAGGAGCAGTTCTTC CASSLPNREEQFF
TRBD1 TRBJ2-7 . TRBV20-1 TGCAGTGCTACGCCGGACAGGAACTCCTACGAGCAGTACTTC CSATPDRNSYEQYF
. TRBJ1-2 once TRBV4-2 TGTGCCAGCAGCCCAGACTTCCGGGGTTTCTATGGCTACACCTTC CASSPDFRGFYGYTF
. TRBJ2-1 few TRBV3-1 TGTGCCAGCAGCCAAGTATCGAGTTTACATGAGCAGTTCTTC CASSQVSSLHEQFF
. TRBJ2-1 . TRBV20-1 TGCAGTGCGGCAGAGGTAGTAATCGGTAATGAGCAGTTCTTC CSAAEVVIGNEQFF
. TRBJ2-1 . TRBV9 TGTGCCAGCAGCGTTGGAGCCAACCTTGAAGATGAGCAGTTCTTC CASSVGANLEDEQFF
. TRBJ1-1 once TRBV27 TGTGCCAGCAGTTGGAGGGCCGGGAACACTGAAGCTTTCTTT CASSWRAGNTEAFF
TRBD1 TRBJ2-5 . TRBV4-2 TGTGCCAGCAGCCCAGCGGCTAGGGGGCACCAAGAGACCCAGTACTTC CASSPAARGHQETQYF
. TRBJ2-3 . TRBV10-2 TGCGCCAGCCTGGGACATATCACAGATACGCAGTATTTT CASLGHITDTQYF
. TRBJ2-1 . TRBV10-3 TGTGCCATCAGGACCGAAATTAATGAGCAGTTCTTC CAIRTEINEQFF
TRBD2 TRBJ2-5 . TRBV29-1 TGCAGCGTTGAATTACTTGGCGGGGGGACTGGGACCCAGTACTTC CSVELLGGGTGTQYF
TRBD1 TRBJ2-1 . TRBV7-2 TGTGCCAGCAGCTGGACAGGGCGGACGCAGTTCTTC CASSWTGRTQFF
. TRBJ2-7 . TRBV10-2 TGCGCCAGCAGTGAGCCCTACCACGAGCAGTACTTC CASSEPYHEQYF
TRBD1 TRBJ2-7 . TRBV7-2 TGTGCCAGCAGCTTAGACAGGGGGCGCATGGGGGAGCAGTACTTC CASSLDRGRMGEQYF
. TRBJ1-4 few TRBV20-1 TGCAGTGCAAACAGCTATAATGAAAAACTGTTTTTT CSANSYNEKLFF
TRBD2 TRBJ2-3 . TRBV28 TGTGCCAGCAGTCCCGCGGTAGCGGGGGACACAGATACGCAGTATTTT CASSPAVAGDTDTQYF
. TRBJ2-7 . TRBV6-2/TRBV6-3 TGTGCCAGCAGTACCACTAAGACGGCTGTCTCCTACGAGCAGTACTTC CASSTTKTAVSYEQYF
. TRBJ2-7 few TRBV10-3 TGTGCCATCAGTGAGGCGGTGAACGAGCAGTACTTC CAISEAVNEQYF